A single sample gave rise to the 9 T cell receptor beta chains below, sequenced in a study of neurological immune-mediated disorders. TCRdb reanalysed the 5' RACE reads using MiXCR and keeps one entry per CDR3 protein. Found here are 50,000 to 70,000 distinct CDR3 sequences, roughly a tenth of them singletons; the top ten hold 5% to 8.5%. As to time point: longitudinal time-point 1 (baseline). The sample taken for sequencing was PBMCs. These TCRs come from a male donor with HTLV-1-associated myelopathy (HAM/TSP).

Ten or more counts support this clonotype. A read error may be the cause here, since a much bigger clone is one base away. The gene calls are TRBV5-1 and TRBJ1-3; weak D call: TRBD1 (6 bases). Germline V CDR1 and CDR2: SGHRS, YFSETQ. The CDR3 sequence is 13 residues long. The V gene lost 3 bases and the J gene lost 3 bases, with 7 bases spanning the gap. CDR3 region: CASSSDSGNTIYF. CDR3 DNA sequence: TGCGCCAGCAGCTCGGACAGTGGAAACACCATATATTTT.

This clonotype was seen many times. The chain is built from TRBV5-1 and TRBJ2-5; TRBD1 matches 7 bases. The CDR3 spans 15 residues. CDR1 SGHRS and CDR2 YFSETQ come from the germline V gene. Losses at the gene ends were 4 bases for V and 5 bases for J; bases not matched to a gene: 11. In DNA form, the CDR3 reads TGCGCCAGCAGCACACTCCAGACAGGGAAGGAGACCCAGTACTTC. Amino acids: CASSTLQTGKETQYF.

Note on this clonotype: A read error may be the cause here, since a much bigger clone is one base away. The chain employs TRBV28 and TRBJ1-2; D is possibly TRBD1 (5 bases). CDR3 length equals 17 residues. Germline V CDR1 and CDR2: MDHEN, SYDVKM. Trimming left V 6 bases short and J 0 bases short, with 20 bases between. The CDR3 is CASSTPGAGRANYGYTF. The CDR3 DNA is TGTGCCAGCAGCACCCCCGGGGCAGGGCGTGCTAACTATGGCTACACCTTC.

This clonotype was found many times. The junction departs from the called germline gene at one end, perhaps through a read error. The J gene is TRBJ1-5, the V gene TRBV7-2; D not certain. CDR1 and CDR2 (germline): SGHTA, FQGNSA. The CDR3 loop spans 15 amino acids. CDR3: CASSLGGLPNQPQHF. As DNA, the CDR3 is TGTGCCAGCAGCTTAGGGGGATTGCCTAATCAACCCCAGCATTTT.

There are many counts of this clonotype. The rearrangement joins TRBV5-1 to TRBJ2-7; 13 bases match TRBD2. Germline V lookup: CDR1 SGHRS, CDR2 YFSETQ. With 2 bases clipped from V and 3 bases from J, the junction kept 5 bases outside the gene matches. This CDR3 is built from 16 residues. The DNA of the CDR3 is TGCGCCAGCAGCTTCACCGGGACTAGCGGGATCTACGAGCAGTACTTC. It yields the protein CASSFTGTSGIYEQYF.

The sample holds many counts of this clonotype. V and J are TRBV20-1 and TRBJ1-5; no reliable D call. The germline V gene has CDR1 DFQATT and CDR2 SNEGSKA (reference sequence). V was cut by 3 bases and J by 7 bases, with 16 bases left in between. The CDR3 is 14 residues long. The CDR3 reads CSASPPHQGQPQHF. Here the CDR3 DNA reads TGCAGTGCTAGCCCCCCCCACCAAGGCCAGCCCCAGCATTTT.

This clonotype was counted at least ten times. The CDR3 nucleotides are TGTGCCAGCAGCCACACCGGGACATCAGGTGAAAAACTGTTTTTT. Protein: CASSHTGTSGEKLFF. The genes are TRBV11-2 and TRBJ1-4; tentative D call: TRBD1 (6 bases). The CDR3 spans 15 residues. Germline V CDR1 and CDR2: SGHAT, FQNNGV. V was cut by 5 bases and J by 7 bases, with 17 bases left in between.

This clonotype was seen many times. J is TRBJ1-5 and V is TRBV11-2, with a weak D call TRBD1 (5 bases). Germline CDR1 SGHAT, CDR2 FQNNGV. The V end lost 5 bases, the J end lost 3 bases, and 17 bases lay between the germline ends. The CDR3 spans 16 residues. This chain's CDR3 is CASSPLGGEHNQPQHF. DNA of the CDR3: TGTGCCAGCAGCCCCCTGGGGGGGGAACACAATCAGCCCCAGCATTTT.

This clonotype was observed many times. This chain links TRBV12-3 or TRBV12-4 with TRBJ2-1; 9 bases fit TRBD2. The V segment lost 5 bases and the J segment 6 bases; nucleotides outside the gene matches: 8. The CDR3 runs to 15 residues. The chain's CDR3 is CASSPTGRGGNEQFF. The CDR3 DNA is TGTGCCAGCAGTCCAACTGGGCGGGGGGGCAATGAGCAGTTCTTC.